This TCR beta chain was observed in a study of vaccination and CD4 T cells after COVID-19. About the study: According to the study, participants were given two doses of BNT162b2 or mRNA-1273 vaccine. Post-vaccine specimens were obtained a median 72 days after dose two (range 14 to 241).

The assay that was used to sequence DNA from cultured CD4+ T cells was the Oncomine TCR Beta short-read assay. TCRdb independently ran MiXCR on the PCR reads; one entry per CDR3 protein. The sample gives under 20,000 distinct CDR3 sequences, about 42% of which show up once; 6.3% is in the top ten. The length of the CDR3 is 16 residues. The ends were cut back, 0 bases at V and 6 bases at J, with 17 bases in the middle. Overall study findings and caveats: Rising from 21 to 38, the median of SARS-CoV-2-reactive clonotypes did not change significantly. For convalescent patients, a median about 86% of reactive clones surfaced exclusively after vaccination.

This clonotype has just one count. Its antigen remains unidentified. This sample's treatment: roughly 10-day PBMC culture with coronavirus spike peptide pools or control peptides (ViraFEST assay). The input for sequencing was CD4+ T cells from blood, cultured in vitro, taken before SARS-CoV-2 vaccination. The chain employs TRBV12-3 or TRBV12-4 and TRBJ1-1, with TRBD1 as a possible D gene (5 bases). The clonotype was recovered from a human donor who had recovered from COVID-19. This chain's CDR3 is CASSLAMGPPKSEAFF. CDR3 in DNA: TGTGCCAGCAGTTTAGCGATGGGGCCCCCGAAGTCTGAAGCTTTCTTT.